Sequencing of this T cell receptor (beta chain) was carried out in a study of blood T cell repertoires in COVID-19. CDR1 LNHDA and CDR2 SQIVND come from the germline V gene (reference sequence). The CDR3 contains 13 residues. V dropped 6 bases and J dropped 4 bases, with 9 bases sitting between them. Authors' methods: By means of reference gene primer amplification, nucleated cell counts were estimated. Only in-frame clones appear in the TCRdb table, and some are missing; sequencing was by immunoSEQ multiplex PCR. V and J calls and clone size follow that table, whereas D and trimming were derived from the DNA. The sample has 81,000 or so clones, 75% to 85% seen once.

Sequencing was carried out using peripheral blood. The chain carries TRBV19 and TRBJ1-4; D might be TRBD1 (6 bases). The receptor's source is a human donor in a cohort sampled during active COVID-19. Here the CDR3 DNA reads TGTGCCAGTAGGGGGGCTAGTAATGAAAAACTGTTTTTT. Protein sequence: CASRGASNEKLFF.